Listed here are 9 T cell receptor beta chains from one sample, sequenced in a study of regulatory T cells in long-lasting Graves disease. Assembly of TCR beta libraries relied on iRepertoire HTBI primers together with Arm-PCR of CDR3 regions. TCRdb reanalysed the multiplex PCR reads using MiXCR and keeps one entry per CDR3 protein. The sample holds hundreds of thousands of distinct CDR3 sequences, 16% seen once. Time point given: newly diagnosed GD, antithyroid drugs for less than 3 months. The authors made the TCR library using RNA they extracted from PBMCs. These same records also appear under a second study, on T cells in Graves' hyperthyroidism and ophthalmopathy.

Material: peripheral blood mononuclear cells (PBMCs), obtained at new diagnosis, from a patient treated with antithyroid drugs. These receptors came from a woman aged 25 to 39 with Graves disease.

The rearrangement links TRBV5-1 to TRBJ1-2, with 9 bases matching TRBD1. The germline V gene has CDR1 SGHRS and CDR2 YFSETQ. With 0 bases clipped from V and 4 bases from J, the junction kept 4 bases outside the gene matches. This CDR3 comprises 15 residues. CDR3 sequence (DNA): TGCGCCAGCAGCTTGGCCACGACAGGGGGCTATGGCTACACCTTC. This translates into CASSLATTGGYGYTF.

This clonotype has a count of ten or more. The chain is built from TRBV6-1 and TRBJ1-1; no clear D gene. Trimming pared 5 bases from V and 11 bases from J, leaving 21 bases between. Germline CDR1 reads MNHNS; CDR2 reads SASEGT. This CDR3 has 14 amino acids. The CDR3 DNA is TGTGCCAGCAGTCAGACCTCCCGAGCCACCAGGGCTTTCTTT. Residues: CASSQTSRATRAFF.

In this sample, this clonotype turned up a few times. This chain links TRBV29-1 with TRBJ2-2; 8 bases agree with TRBD2. This CDR3 is 14 amino acids long. Germline loops: CDR1 SQVTM, CDR2 ANQGSEA. With V trimmed by 2 bases and J by 6 bases, 5 bases remained unmatched. This chain's CDR3 is CSVETRGGAGELFF. As DNA, the CDR3 is TGCAGCGTTGAAACCCGGGGGGGTGCCGGGGAGCTGTTTTTT.

This clonotype was detected ten times or more. The chain employs TRBV7-9 and TRBJ2-7; 8 nucleotides agree with TRBD2. The CDR3 runs to 15 residues. With V trimmed by 4 bases and J by 5 bases, 10 bases remained unmatched. Germline values: CDR1 SEHNR, CDR2 FQNEAQ (reference sequence). The CDR3 spells CASSSSGSRFHEQYF. DNA for the CDR3: TGTGCCAGCAGCTCAAGCGGGAGTCGTTTCCACGAGCAGTACTTC.

This chain uses TRBV7-8 with TRBJ1-6; D gene ambiguous. Germline V gene data show CDR1 as SGHVS and CDR2 as FQNEAQ. The CDR3 is 15 amino acids. The V and J ends lost 0 bases and 6 bases respectively, with 9 bases between them. As DNA, the CDR3 is TGTGCCAGCAGCTTAGCCTGGGGATTTAATTCACCCCTCCACTTT. This translates into CASSLAWGFNSPLHF.

This clonotype was seen more than once but under ten times. CDR3 nucleotides: TGTGCCAGCAGCCCCGGAGGTGGGAGTAGGTACAATGAGCAGTTCTTC. This encodes CASSPGGGSRYNEQFF. The J gene is TRBJ2-5, the V gene TRBV9, with D perhaps TRBD2 (5 bases). The J call is in doubt because the DNA end fits TRBJ2-1 better. CDR3 length: 16 residues. Germline CDR1 and CDR2: SGDLS and YYNGEE.

There are a few counts of this clonotype. The chain has TRBV5-1 and TRBJ2-5, with D hard to call. CDR1 and CDR2 from the germline V gene are SGHRS and YFSETQ. V lost 4 bases and J lost 5, with 6 bases in between. The CDR3 totals 11 residues. The CDR3 loop reads CASSRDETQYF. CDR3 DNA sequence: TGCGCCAGCAGCCGAGACGAGACCCAGTACTTC.

This clonotype showed up just a few times. J is TRBJ1-4 and V is TRBV3-1; D is uncertain. V dropped 4 bases and J dropped 1 base, with 10 bases sitting between them. Germline V gives CDR1 LGHDT, CDR2 YNNKEL (reference sequence). This CDR3 is built from 15 residues. The CDR3 DNA follows: TGTGCCAGCAGCCTCCGGGGTGGAACTAATGAAAAACTGTTTTTT. Translated, it gives CASSLRGGTNEKLFF.

V and J are TRBV18 and TRBJ2-5, with TRBD2 identical over 7 bases. Germline-derived CDR1 and CDR2 are KGHSH and LQKENI. The CDR3 totals 15 residues. J lost 4 bases, V lost 6 bases, and 11 bases had no gene match. In nucleotides, the CDR3 is TGTGCCAGCTCCCAGACTCGACTAGCAGTAGAGACCCAGTACTTC. Residues: CASSQTRLAVETQYF.